What follows are 21 T cell receptor beta chains derived from one specimen sequenced in a study of tumour-infiltrating T cells in Burkitt lymphoma (dated by TCRdb to the early 2020s). Receptor amplification or capture employed the immunoSEQ multiplex PCR assay. The table was pulled from immuneACCESS by TCRdb, which kept in-frame rearrangements only. Such tables lose some clones; where checked, under half of the loss comes from unresolved V genes, and the rest has no known cause. The sample table contains under 8,000 clones; only one count was recorded for about 18% of them. The ten largest clones capture 3% to 3.5% of the sample. Sequencing was performed on tumor tissue. Receptor source: a human donor with diffuse large B-cell lymphoma.

There are a few counts of this clone. The chain carries TRBV29-1 and TRBJ2-7; D is unclear. V was trimmed by 5 bases and J by 3 bases, leaving 11 bases between them. CDR1 SQVTM and CDR2 ANQGSEA come from the germline V gene. CDR3 size: 12 residues. This CDR3 is CSVQASVYEQYF. The CDR3 DNA reads TGCAGCGTTCAGGCATCGGTCTACGAGCAGTACTTC.

This sequence joins TRBV2 and TRBJ2-7; D might be TRBD1 or TRBD2, each matching 6 bases. V lost 3 bases and J 1 base, leaving 13 bases between the germline ends. Germline CDR1 and CDR2: SNHLY and FYNNEI. This CDR3 spans 15 amino acids. CDR3: CASSEDRGPSYEQYF. CDR3 nucleotide sequence: TGTGCCAGCAGTGAGGACCGGGGGCCATCCTACGAGCAGTACTTC.

This chain connects TRBV7-8 to TRBJ2-1; 9 bases map to TRBD1. Germline CDR1 is SGHVS and CDR2 is FQNEAQ. The CDR3 sequence is 15 residues long. Trimming removed 5 bases from V and 6 bases from J; junction bases left unmatched: 8. Here the CDR3 reads CASSGPGTGPNEQFF. Written as DNA, the CDR3 is TGTGCCAGCAGCGGCCCCGGGACAGGGCCCAATGAGCAGTTCTTC.

This clone was detected a few times. This sequence joins TRBV19 and TRBJ2-2; 10 bases agree with TRBD2. Germline CDR1 reads LNHDA; CDR2 reads SQIVND (reference sequence). V shed 4 bases, J shed 3 bases, and the junction held 2 bases outside the gene matches. The CDR3 totals 15 residues. The CDR3 reads CASSTGTSDTGELFF. The CDR3 DNA sequence: TGTGCCAGTAGTACGGGGACTAGCGACACCGGGGAGCTGTTTTTT.

This chain joins TRBV14 and TRBJ1-4; the D gene is possibly TRBD1 (5 bases). The V gene's germline CDR1 is SGHDN and CDR2 FVKESK. The CDR3 length is 15 residues. The V gene lost 4 bases and the J gene lost 8 bases, with 17 bases spanning the gap. The CDR3 is CASSPTWQGFEKLFF. The CDR3, as DNA: TGTGCCAGCAGCCCAACTTGGCAGGGATTCGAAAAACTGTTTTTT.

This chain uses TRBV2 with TRBJ2-3; 9 bases are a match to TRBD2. The CDR3 runs 16 residues. CDR1 and CDR2 (germline): SNHLY, FYNNEI. J lost 6 bases, V lost 7 bases, and 14 bases had no gene match. DNA of the CDR3: TGTGCCAGCAACCCCCGTGGGGCGGGAGGGTTGGATACGCAGTATTTT. Its protein product is CASNPRGAGGLDTQYF.

In its sample, this clone was seen a few times. The chain carries TRBV6-5 and TRBJ2-3; D is unclear. CDR1 and CDR2 from the germline V gene are MNHEY and SVGAGI. Trimming took 1 base from V and 5 from J, leaving 7 bases between them. The CDR3 length is 13 residues. The CDR3 sequence is CASSYFPKDTQYF. The CDR3 region has the DNA TGTGCCAGCAGTTACTTCCCGAAAGATACGCAGTATTTT.

V usage is TRBV5-4 and J usage is TRBJ2-3; 13 nucleotides agree with TRBD2. Germline CDR1 SGHNT, CDR2 YYREEE (reference sequence). The CDR3 loop spans 17 amino acids. With 4 bases clipped from V and 1 base from J, the junction kept 6 bases outside the gene matches. DNA of the CDR3: TGTGCCAGCAGCCTAGGACTAGCGGGAGTGGGCACAGATACGCAGTATTTT. Translated, it gives CASSLGLAGVGTDTQYF.

The CDR3 spells CASSRSLSGRALDTQYF. Here the CDR3 DNA reads TGCGCCAGCAGCCGCAGCCTTAGCGGGAGGGCCTTAGATACGCAGTATTTT. V is TRBV4-3 and J is TRBJ2-3; TRBD2 agrees at 11 bases. Germline CDR1 LGHNA, CDR2 YSLEER. The J segment lost 5 bases and the V segment lost 4 bases, leaving 11 bases of the junction unmatched. There are 17 residues in the CDR3.

This clone was observed a few times. CDR3 sequence: CASSQEIVYEQYF. CDR3 DNA: TGCGCCAGCAGCCAAGAAATAGTGTACGAGCAGTACTTC. The chain recombines TRBV4-1 with TRBJ2-7; D not resolved. The germline V gene encodes CDR1 MGHRA and CDR2 YSYEKL. This CDR3 region has 13 residues. The V gene lost 0 bases and the J gene lost 4 bases, with 7 bases spanning the gap.

The V gene is TRBV5-1, the J gene TRBJ1-1; unclear D gene. The V and J ends lost 0 bases and 4 bases respectively, with 7 bases between them. The CDR3 loop spans 13 amino acids. Germline CDR1 and CDR2: SGHRS and YFSETQ. The CDR3 region is CASSLEMATEAFF. The CDR3 coding sequence is TGCGCCAGCAGCTTGGAGATGGCCACTGAAGCTTTCTTT. The whole variable domain, remainder taken from reference TRBV5-1 and TRBJ1-1, is KAGVTQTPRYLIKTRGQQVTLSCSPISGHRSVSWYQQTPGQGLQFLFEYFSETQRNKGNFPGRFSGRQFSNSRSEMNVSTLELGDSALYLCASSLEMATEAFFGQGTRLTVV.

This clone occurred a few times. The rearrangement joins TRBV7-2 to TRBJ2-2; D unresolved. In germline, CDR1 is SGHTA, CDR2 FQGNSA. The CDR3 covers 13 residues. Trimming pared 1 base from V and 6 bases from J, leaving 6 bases between. CDR3 region: CASSLVGAGELFF. The DNA for the CDR3 is TGTGCCAGCAGCTTAGTGGGCGCCGGGGAGCTGTTTTTT.

The J gene is TRBJ2-7, the V gene TRBV9; D may match TRBD1 or TRBD2 (6 bases each). V lost 3 bases and J lost 5, with 21 bases in between. The CDR3 extends over 16 amino acids. Germline CDR1 reads SGDLS; CDR2 reads YYNGEE. The CDR3 DNA is TGTGCCAGCAGCGCCACCCCACTAGGGGGGTCGAACGAGCAGTACTTC. This encodes CASSATPLGGSNEQYF.

The chain has TRBV7-2 and TRBJ2-1; 13 nucleotides agree with TRBD2. This CDR3 spans 15 amino acids. Germline V gene data show CDR1 as SGHTA and CDR2 as FQGNSA. The ends lost 5 bases at V and 7 bases at J; junction bases unmatched: 5. The CDR3 DNA follows: TGTGCCAGCAGCGTGACTAGCGGGAGGTGGAATGAGCAGTTCTTC. Its protein product is CASSVTSGRWNEQFF.

The chain couples TRBV6-5 to TRBJ2-1; no reliable D call. The CDR3 contains 10 residues. CDR1 is MNHEY, CDR2 SVGAGI, per germline. V was pared by 9 bases and J by 7 bases, with 7 bases between. The CDR3 nucleotides read TGTGCCAGTGGGGTAAATGAGCAGTTCTTC. This codes for CASGVNEQFF.

In this sample, this clone turned up a few times. J is TRBJ2-7 and V is TRBV7-2, with D perhaps matching TRBD2 (6 bases). The CDR3 contains 13 residues. V lost 3 bases and J 4 bases, leaving 10 bases between the germline ends. Germline CDR1 is SGHTA and CDR2 is FQGNSA. The CDR3 spells CASSFLARYEQYF. The CDR3 DNA follows: TGTGCCAGCAGCTTTCTAGCGCGATACGAGCAGTACTTC.

The rearrangement joins TRBV30 to TRBJ2-2; 9 bases map to TRBD2. From germline, CDR1 is GTSNPN and CDR2 SVGIG (reference sequence). Unmatched junction bases numbered 12, after V lost 7 bases and J lost 3 bases. The length of the CDR3 is 16 residues. CDR3 sequence: CASREASGIYTGELFF. CDR3 nucleotide sequence: TGTGCCTCTAGGGAGGCTAGCGGGATCTACACCGGGGAGCTGTTTTTT.

This chain joins TRBV11-2 and TRBJ1-6; possibly TRBD1 for D (5 bases). V dropped 1 base and J dropped 8 bases, with 9 bases sitting between them. Germline V gene sequence: CDR1 SGHAT, CDR2 FQNNGV. The CDR3 contains 14 residues. CDR3 coding DNA: TGTGCCAGCAGCTTAGGAGGGGTTTATTCACCCCTCCACTTT. Translation: CASSLGGVYSPLHF.

The V call is TRBV9, the J call TRBJ2-5; 7 bases line up with TRBD1. The junction had 11 bases not matched to a gene; V was cut back by 4 bases and J by 2 bases. The germline gives CDR1 SGDLS, CDR2 YYNGEE. This CDR3 is built from 16 residues. The CDR3 DNA reads TGTGCCAGCAGCACAAGCAGGGGGTCCCCACAAGAGACCCAGTACTTC. This translates into CASSTSRGSPQETQYF. The full variable domain, rest sourced from reference TRBV9 and TRBJ2-5, is DSGVTQTPKHLITATGQRVTLRCSPRSGDLSVYWYQQSLDQGLQFLIQYYNGEERAKGNILERFSAQQFPDLHSELNLSSLELGDSALYFCASSTSRGSPQETQYFGPGTRLLVL.

This clone was observed a handful of times. This chain connects TRBV13 to TRBJ1-5, with a tentative D call TRBD1 (5 bases). V was shortened by 4 bases and J by 3 bases, with 10 bases between the two germline ends. The CDR3 has 14 residues. Germline-derived CDR1 and CDR2 are PRHDT and FYEKMQ (reference sequence). The CDR3 nucleotides are TGTGCCAGCAGCTCCCGGGACCTCAATCAGCCCCAGCATTTT. This sequence encodes CASSSRDLNQPQHF.

This clone was detected only a few times. V and J are TRBV5-1 and TRBJ2-2; D might be TRBD1 (6 bases). The CDR3 runs 14 residues. V lost 7 bases and J lost 0, with 10 bases in between. From germline, CDR1 is SGHRS and CDR2 YFSETQ. The CDR3 here is CASAGTTNTGELFF. The CDR3 DNA reads TGCGCCAGCGCCGGGACAACGAACACCGGGGAGCTGTTTTTT.